These T cell receptor beta chains were read from a single sample in a study of T cell responses to AZD1222 COVID-19 vaccine. Repertoires were generated with immunoSEQ multiplex PCR, while TCRdb's copy carries only in-frame clones and drops some. The top ten hold 7.7% of the sample, which has 95,000 to 150,000 clones, just over 85% seen once. The input for sequencing was peripheral blood, taken on day 0 of AZD1222 vaccination. The receptors originated from an adult in good health. CDR3s include the opening cysteine and the closing phenylalanine or tryptophan. Fields, in order: J gene, V gene, CDR3 protein.

TRBJ2-3 | TRBV11-2 | CASSLAGVSTDTQYF
TRBJ2-3 | TRBV10-1 | CASSDPTGADTQYF
TRBJ2-7 | TRBV18 | CASSPESYEQYF
TRBJ2-3 | TRBV9 | CASSVRSSSTDTQYF
TRBJ2-7 | TRBV19 | CASRIVTSSSEQYF
TRBJ1-1 | TRBV2 | CASSEFSGQGAGNTEAFF
TRBJ1-5 | TRBV7-9 | CASSLEGIGNQPQHF
TRBJ2-7 | TRBV6-5 | CASVGVLQGDEQYF
TRBJ2-7 | TRBV27 | CASSYWGEGISYEQYF
TRBJ2-5 | TRBV20-1 | CSAFNRETQYF
TRBJ2-1 | TRBV11-2 | CASSFLIQGELDEQFF
TRBJ2-7 | TRBV19 | CASSRGTVAYEQYF
TRBJ2-1 | TRBV7-9 | CASTPRLAPHNEQFF
TRBJ1-4 | TRBV3-1/TRBV3-2 | CASSQERKLFF
TRBJ2-7 | TRBV12-5 | CASGSTGTGIEQYF
TRBJ2-3 | TRBV11-2 | CASSSLRAGKIPTDTQYF
TRBJ1-6 | TRBV6-6 | CASSYSTQHNSPLHF
TRBJ2-3 | TRBV18 | CASSPFGGEREGTDTQYF
TRBJ2-7 | TRBV11-2 | CASSPRGGMSYEQYF
TRBJ2-7 | TRBV2 | CASSRDRGRLEQYF
TRBJ2-7 | TRBV6-5 | CASRFGTGDNYEQYF
TRBJ1-1 | TRBV30 | CARRQGGTEAFF
TRBJ1-6 | TRBV6-2/TRBV6-3 | CASSSIRQKLGSPLHF
TRBJ1-1 | TRBV3-1/TRBV3-2 | CASSPTGLSTEAFF
TRBJ2-1 | TRBV10-3 | CAISGPTSGGVDEQFF
TRBJ1-3 | TRBV28 | CASSLSAGVSGNTIYF
TRBJ2-3 | TRBV2 | CATRFTHTQYF
TRBJ2-6 | TRBV9 | CASSARYGTGPNSGANVLTF
TRBJ1-3 | TRBV2 | CASPRAPTVSGNTIYF
TRBJ2-7 | TRBV7-2 | CASSPMGQGKYEQYF
TRBJ2-3 | TRBV19 | CASSATPTALDTQYF
TRBJ2-7 | TRBV5-5 | CASSWLAPMGSSYEQYF
TRBJ2-7 | TRBV3-1/TRBV3-2 | CASSQQPGPSYEQYF
TRBJ1-4 | TRBV27 | CASSSYTQQQVSNEKLFF
TRBJ1-2 | TRBV19 | CASSVQGAPNYGYTF
TRBJ2-5 | TRBV23-1 | CASSREQGRETQYF
TRBJ2-3 | TRBV29-1 | CSVSASTSTDTQYF
TRBJ2-5 | TRBV27 | CASSPAQGSETQYF
TRBJ2-5 | TRBV6-5 | CASRRDNQETQYF
TRBJ1-2 | TRBV28 | CASSSPGLTNYGYTF
TRBJ2-1 | TRBV19 | CASTGQGFNEQFF
TRBJ2-1 | TRBV28 | CASTSRGGFGNNEQFF
TRBJ1-5 | TRBV19 | CASSIGGEKPQHF
TRBJ2-1 | TRBV6-4 | CASSDQGTGGGEQFF
TRBJ2-6 | TRBV2 | CASSDRSSGANVLTF
TRBJ2-3 | TRBV5-1 | CASSHQQGPGSTDTQYF
TRBJ1-6 | TRBV7-8 | CASSLMGAGNSPLHF
TRBJ1-2 | TRBV6-5 | CASSSGYPTGGYTF
TRBJ2-7 | TRBV7-2 | CASSGGTASREQYF
TRBJ1-4 | TRBV19 | CASSRARRTTNEKLFF
TRBJ1-5 | TRBV11-2 | CASSSQGRQPQHF
TRBJ2-3 | TRBV12-5 | CASGSTDTQYF
TRBJ2-7 | TRBV28 | CASSGQGWQYF
TRBJ2-3 | TRBV7-9 | CASSAPGQGTDTQYF
TRBJ1-3 | TRBV6-5 | CASSYSLGTDTIYF
TRBJ1-1 | TRBV5-8 | CASSLLHTEAFF
TRBJ2-2 | TRBV9 | CASSVGVGQGLNTGELFF
TRBJ2-1 | TRBV5-1 | CASSFGQAYNEQFF
TRBJ1-4 | TRBV30 | CAWSETVREKLFF